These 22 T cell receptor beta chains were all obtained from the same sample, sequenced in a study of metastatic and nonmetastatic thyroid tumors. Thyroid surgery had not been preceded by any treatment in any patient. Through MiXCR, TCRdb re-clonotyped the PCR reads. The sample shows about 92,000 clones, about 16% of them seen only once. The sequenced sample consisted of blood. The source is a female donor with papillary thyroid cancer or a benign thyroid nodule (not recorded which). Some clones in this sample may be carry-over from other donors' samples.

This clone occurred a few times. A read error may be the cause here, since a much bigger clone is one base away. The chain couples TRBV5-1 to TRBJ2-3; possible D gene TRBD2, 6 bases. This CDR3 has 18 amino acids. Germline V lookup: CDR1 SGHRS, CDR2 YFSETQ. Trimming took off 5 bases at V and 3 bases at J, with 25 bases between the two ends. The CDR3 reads CASSRPGTPRGETDTQYF. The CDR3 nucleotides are TGCGCCAGCAGTAGACCCGGGACTCCACGGGGTGAGACAGATACGCAGTATTTT.

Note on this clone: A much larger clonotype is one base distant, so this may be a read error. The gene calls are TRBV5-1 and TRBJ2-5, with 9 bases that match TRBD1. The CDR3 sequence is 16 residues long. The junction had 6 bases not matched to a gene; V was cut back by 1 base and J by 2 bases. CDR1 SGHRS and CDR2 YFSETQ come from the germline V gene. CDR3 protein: CASSLSTGGEQETQYF. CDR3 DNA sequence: TGCGCCAGCAGCTTGTCCACAGGGGGCGAGCAAGAGACCCAGTACTTC.

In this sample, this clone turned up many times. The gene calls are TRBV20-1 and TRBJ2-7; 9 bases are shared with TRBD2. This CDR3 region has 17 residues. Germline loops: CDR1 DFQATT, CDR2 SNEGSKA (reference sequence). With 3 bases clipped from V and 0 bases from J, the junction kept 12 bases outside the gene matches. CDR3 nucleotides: TGCAGTGCTAGGGGTCTTGTAGCGGGGGTGACCTCCTACGAGCAGTACTTC. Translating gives CSARGLVAGVTSYEQYF.

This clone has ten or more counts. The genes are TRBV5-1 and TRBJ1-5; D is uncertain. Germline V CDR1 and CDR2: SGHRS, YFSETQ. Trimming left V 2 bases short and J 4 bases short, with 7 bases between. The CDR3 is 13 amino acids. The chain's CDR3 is CASSFEMNQPQHF. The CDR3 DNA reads TGCGCCAGCAGCTTCGAGATGAATCAGCCCCAGCATTTT.

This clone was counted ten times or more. CDR3 protein: CASRTPTGIPAEQFF. CDR3 nucleotides: TGTGCCAGCAGGACCCCCACAGGGATACCCGCTGAGCAGTTCTTC. J is TRBJ2-1 and V is TRBV6-2 or TRBV6-3; D is possibly TRBD1 (6 bases). The V end was cut by 6 bases, the J end by 9 bases, with 21 bases between. The CDR3 runs to 15 residues. The germline CDR1 and CDR2 sequences are MNHEY and SVGEGT.

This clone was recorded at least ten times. The CDR3 region is CASSPQGRTEAFF. CDR3 DNA sequence: TGTGCCAGCAGTCCTCAGGGGCGCACTGAAGCTTTCTTT. The chain recombines TRBV3-1 with TRBJ1-1, with D possibly being TRBD1 (6 bases). Per the germline V gene, CDR1 is LGHDT and CDR2 is YNNKEL (reference sequence). The CDR3 is 13 residues long. Deletions cut 6 bases from V and 4 bases from J, with 12 bases between.

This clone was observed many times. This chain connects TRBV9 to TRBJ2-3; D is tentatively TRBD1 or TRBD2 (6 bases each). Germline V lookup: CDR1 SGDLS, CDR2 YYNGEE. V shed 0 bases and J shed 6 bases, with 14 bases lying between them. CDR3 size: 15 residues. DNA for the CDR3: TGTGCCAGCAGCGTAGCCCCGGGGGCCCCGGATACGCAGTATTTT. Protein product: CASSVAPGAPDTQYF. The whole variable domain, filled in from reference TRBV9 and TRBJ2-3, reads DSGVTQTPKHLITATGQRVTLRCSPRSGDLSVYWYQQSLDQGLQFLIQYYNGEERAKGNILERFSAQQFPDLHSELNLSSLELGDSALYFCASSVAPGAPDTQYFGPGTRLTVL.

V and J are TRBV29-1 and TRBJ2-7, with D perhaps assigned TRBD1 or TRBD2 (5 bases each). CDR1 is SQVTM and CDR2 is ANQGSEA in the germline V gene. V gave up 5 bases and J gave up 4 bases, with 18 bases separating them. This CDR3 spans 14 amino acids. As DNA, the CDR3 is TGCAGCGTTCTCGTGAGGGGAGTGCCTTACGAGCAGTACTTC. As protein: CSVLVRGVPYEQYF.

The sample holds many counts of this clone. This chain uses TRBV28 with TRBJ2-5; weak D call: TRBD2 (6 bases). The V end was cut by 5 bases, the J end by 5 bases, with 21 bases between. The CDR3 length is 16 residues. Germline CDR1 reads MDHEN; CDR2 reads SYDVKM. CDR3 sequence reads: CASSPIGLGGIETQYF. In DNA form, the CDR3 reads TGTGCCAGCAGTCCAATCGGGTTGGGCGGGATCGAGACCCAGTACTTC.

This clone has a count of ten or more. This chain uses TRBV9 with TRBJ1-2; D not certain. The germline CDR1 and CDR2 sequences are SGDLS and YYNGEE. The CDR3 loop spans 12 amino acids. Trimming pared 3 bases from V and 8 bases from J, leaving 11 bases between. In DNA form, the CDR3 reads TGTGCCAGCAGCGCCTCTGCCAGCGGCTACACCTTC. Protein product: CASSASASGYTF.

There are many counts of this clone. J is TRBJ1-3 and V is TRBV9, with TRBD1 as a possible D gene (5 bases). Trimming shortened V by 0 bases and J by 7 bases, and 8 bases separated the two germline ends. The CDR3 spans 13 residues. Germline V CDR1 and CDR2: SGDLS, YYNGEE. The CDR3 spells CASSVGDANTIYF. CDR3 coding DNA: TGTGCCAGCAGCGTAGGGGACGCGAACACCATATATTTT. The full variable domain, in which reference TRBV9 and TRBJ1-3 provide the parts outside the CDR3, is DSGVTQTPKHLITATGQRVTLRCSPRSGDLSVYWYQQSLDQGLQFLIQYYNGEERAKGNILERFSAQQFPDLHSELNLSSLELGDSALYFCASSVGDANTIYFGEGSWLTVV.

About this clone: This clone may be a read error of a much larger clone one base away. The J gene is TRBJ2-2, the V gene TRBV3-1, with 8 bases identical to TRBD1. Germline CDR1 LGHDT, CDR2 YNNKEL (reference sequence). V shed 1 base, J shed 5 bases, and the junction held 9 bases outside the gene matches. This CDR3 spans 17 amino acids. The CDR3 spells CASSQVGQGFGTGELFF. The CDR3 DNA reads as TGTGCCAGCAGCCAAGTTGGACAGGGTTTTGGAACCGGGGAGCTGTTTTTT.

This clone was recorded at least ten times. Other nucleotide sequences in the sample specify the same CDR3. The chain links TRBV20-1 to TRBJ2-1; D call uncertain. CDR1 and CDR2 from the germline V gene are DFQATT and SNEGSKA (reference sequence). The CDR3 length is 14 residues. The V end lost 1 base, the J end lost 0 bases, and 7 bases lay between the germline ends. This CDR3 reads CSARGVGSYNEQFF. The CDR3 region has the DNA TGCAGTGCTAGAGGGGTGGGCTCCTACAATGAGCAGTTCTTC.

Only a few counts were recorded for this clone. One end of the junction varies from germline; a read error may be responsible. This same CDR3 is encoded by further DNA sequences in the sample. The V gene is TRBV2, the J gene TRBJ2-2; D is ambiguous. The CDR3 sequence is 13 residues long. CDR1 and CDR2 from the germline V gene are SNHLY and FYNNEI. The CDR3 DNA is TGTGCCAGCAGGAGTGGGAACACTGGGGAGCTGTTTTTT. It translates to CASRSGNTGELFF.

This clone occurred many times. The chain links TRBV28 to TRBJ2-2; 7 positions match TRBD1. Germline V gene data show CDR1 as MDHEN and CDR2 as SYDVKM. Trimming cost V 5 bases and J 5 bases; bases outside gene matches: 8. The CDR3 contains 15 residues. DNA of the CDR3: TGTGCCAGCAGTGGACAGGCATCGGGGACCGGGGAGCTGTTTTTT. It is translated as CASSGQASGTGELFF.

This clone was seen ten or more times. Here the CDR3 reads CASVGTNTGELFF. In DNA, the CDR3 is TGTGCCAGCGTCGGGACGAACACCGGGGAGCTGTTTTTT. This chain joins TRBV28 and TRBJ2-2; weak D call: TRBD2 (5 bases). The CDR3 spans 13 residues. The germline V and J ends were trimmed by 8 bases and 0 bases, with 7 bases remaining between them. Germline CDR1 is MDHEN and CDR2 is SYDVKM.

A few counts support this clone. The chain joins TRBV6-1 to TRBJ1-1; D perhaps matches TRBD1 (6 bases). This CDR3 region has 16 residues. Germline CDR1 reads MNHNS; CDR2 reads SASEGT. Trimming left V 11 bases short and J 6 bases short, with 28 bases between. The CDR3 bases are TGTGCCGGCAATAGAAAGGGGACAAGGGATGTCCCTGAAGCTTTCTTT. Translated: CAGNRKGTRDVPEAFF.

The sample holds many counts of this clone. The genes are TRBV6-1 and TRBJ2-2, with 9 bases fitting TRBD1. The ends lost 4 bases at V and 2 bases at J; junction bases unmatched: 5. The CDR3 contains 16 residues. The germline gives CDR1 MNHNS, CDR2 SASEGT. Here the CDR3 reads CASSVRGQGNTGELFF. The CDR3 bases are TGTGCCAGCAGTGTTAGGGGACAGGGTAACACCGGGGAGCTGTTTTTT.

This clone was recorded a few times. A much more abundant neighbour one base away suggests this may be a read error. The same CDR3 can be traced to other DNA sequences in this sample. CDR3 loop: CAGTLGNNEQFF. The CDR3 DNA sequence: TGTGCCGGAACGCTGGGAAACAATGAGCAGTTCTTC. The V and J genes are TRBV7-9 and TRBJ2-1; D is ambiguous. Germline CDR1 reads SEHNR; CDR2 reads FQNEAQ (reference sequence). The CDR3 is made up of 12 amino acids. Trimming took off 11 bases at V and 5 bases at J, with 13 bases between the two ends.

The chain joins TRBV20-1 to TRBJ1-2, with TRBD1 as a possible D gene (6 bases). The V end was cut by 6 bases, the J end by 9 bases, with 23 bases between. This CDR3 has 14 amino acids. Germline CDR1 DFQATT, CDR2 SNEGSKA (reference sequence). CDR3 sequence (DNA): TGCAGTGCCGTAGTGAGACAGGAAGGGATGAGCTACACCTTC. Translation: CSAVVRQEGMSYTF.

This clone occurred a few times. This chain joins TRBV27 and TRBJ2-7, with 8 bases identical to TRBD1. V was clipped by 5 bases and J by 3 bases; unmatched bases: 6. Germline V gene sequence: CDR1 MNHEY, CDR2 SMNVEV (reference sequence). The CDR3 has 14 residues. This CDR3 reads CASSPLGQGYEQYF. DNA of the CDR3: TGTGCCAGCAGTCCCCTAGGACAGGGCTACGAGCAGTACTTC.

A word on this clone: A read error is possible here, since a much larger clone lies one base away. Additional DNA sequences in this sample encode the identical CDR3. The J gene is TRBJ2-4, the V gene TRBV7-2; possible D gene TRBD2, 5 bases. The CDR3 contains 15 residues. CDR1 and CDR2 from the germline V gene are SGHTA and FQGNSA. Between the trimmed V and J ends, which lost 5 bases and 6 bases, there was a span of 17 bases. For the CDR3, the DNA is TGTGCCAGCAGCCTAGAGGGAACCACCCTAAACATTCAGTACTTC. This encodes CASSLEGTTLNIQYF.